The TCR beta chain described here comes from a study of blood T cell repertoires in COVID-19. As processed by the authors: Estimation of nucleated cell counts relied on the amplification of reference gene primers. The protocol was immunoSEQ multiplex PCR, while the TCRdb copy is restricted to in-frame clones and leaves out a portion. D and trimming were read from the DNA, whereas the V and J calls and clone size are those reported in that table. The profile shows about 350,000 clones, about nine tenths of them singletons. Patients in Seattle were enrolled during active infection, then followed longitudinally. This CDR3 region has 14 residues. J gave up 6 bases and V 2 bases, and 5 bases lay outside the gene matches. Germline V gene data show CDR1 as MNHEY and CDR2 as SVGEGT.

The chain employs TRBV6-2 or TRBV6-3 and TRBJ2-7; TRBD2 matches at 9 bases. This clonotype was obtained from a man aged 30 to 39 with COVID-19, enrolled during active disease. The material sequenced was peripheral blood. CDR3 nucleotides: TGTGCCAGCAGTTACGCGGGAGGGCCAGGCGAGCAGTACTTC. As protein: CASSYAGGPGEQYF.